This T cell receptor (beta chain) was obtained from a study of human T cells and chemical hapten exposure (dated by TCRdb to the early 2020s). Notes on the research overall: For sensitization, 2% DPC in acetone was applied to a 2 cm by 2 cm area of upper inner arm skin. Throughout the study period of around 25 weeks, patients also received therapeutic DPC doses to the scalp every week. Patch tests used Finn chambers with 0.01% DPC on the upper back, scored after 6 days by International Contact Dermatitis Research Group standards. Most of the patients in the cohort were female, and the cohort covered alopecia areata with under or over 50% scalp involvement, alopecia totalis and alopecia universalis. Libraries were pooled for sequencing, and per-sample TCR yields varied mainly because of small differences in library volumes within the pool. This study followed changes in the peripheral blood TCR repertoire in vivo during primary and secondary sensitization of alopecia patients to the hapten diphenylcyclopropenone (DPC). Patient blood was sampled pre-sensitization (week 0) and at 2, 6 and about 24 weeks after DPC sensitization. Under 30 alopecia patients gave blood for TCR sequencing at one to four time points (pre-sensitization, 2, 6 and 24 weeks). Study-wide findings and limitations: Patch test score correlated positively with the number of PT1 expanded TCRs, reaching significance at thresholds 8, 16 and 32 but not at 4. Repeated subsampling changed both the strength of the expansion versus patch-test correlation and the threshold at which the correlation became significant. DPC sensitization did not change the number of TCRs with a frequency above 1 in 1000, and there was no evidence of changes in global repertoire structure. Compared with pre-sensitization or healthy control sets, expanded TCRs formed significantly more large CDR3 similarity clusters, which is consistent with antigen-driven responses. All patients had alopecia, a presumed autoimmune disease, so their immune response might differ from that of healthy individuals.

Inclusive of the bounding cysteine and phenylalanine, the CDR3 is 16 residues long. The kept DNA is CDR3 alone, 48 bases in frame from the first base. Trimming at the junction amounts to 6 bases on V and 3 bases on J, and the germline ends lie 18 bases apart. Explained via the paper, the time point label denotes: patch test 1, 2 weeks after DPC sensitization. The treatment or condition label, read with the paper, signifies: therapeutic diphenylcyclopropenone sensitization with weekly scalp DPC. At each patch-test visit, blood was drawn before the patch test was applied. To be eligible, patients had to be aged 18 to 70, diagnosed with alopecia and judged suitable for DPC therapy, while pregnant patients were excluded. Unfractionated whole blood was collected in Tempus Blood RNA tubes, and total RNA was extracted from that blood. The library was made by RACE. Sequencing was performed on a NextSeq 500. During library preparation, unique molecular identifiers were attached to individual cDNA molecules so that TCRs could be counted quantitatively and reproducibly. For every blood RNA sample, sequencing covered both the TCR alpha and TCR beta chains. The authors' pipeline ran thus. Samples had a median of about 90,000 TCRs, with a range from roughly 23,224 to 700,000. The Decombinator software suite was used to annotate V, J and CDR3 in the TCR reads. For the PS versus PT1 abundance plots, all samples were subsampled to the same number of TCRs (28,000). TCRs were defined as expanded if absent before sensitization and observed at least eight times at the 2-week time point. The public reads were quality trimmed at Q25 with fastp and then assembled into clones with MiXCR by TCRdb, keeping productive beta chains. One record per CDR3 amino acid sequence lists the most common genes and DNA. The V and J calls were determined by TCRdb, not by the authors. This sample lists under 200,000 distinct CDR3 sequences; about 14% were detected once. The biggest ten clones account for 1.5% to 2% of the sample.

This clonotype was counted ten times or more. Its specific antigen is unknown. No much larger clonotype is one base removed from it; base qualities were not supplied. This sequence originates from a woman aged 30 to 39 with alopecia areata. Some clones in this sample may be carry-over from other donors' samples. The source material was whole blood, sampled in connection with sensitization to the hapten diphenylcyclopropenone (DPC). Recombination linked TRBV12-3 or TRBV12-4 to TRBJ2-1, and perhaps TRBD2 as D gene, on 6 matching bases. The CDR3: CASSPYAGLNYNEQFF. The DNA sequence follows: TGTGCCAGCAGCCCCTATGCGGGACTGAACTACAATGAGCAGTTCTTC.